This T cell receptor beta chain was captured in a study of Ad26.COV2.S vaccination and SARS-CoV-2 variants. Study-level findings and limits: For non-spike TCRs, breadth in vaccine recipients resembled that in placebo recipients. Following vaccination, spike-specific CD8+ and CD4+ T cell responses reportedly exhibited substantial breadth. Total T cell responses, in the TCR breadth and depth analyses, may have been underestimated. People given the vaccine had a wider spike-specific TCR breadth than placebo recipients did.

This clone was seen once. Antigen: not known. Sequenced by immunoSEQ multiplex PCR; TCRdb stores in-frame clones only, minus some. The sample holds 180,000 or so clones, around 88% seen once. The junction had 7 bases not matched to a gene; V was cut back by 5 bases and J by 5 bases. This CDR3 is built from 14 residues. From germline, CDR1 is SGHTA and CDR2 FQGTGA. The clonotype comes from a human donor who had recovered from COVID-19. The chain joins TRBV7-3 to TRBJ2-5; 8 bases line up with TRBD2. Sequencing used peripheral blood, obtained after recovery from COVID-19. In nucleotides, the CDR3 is TGTGCCAGCAGCCCCGGGACTAGAGCTGAGACCCAGTACTTC. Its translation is CASSPGTRAETQYF.